The next 10 T cell receptor beta chains were all read from a single sample in a study of cytomegalovirus exposure and HLA in healthy donors. PCR primers comprised 60 Vbeta and 13 Jbeta primers. Produced via immunoSEQ multiplex PCR; TCRdb's table is partial and in-frame only. Here the sample spans around 67,000 clones, around 78% being singletons. Sequencing used PBMCs. The receptors stem from a man aged 18 to 30 in good health and CMV-seropositive.

The chain has TRBV5-1 and TRBJ2-5; a possible D gene is TRBD2 (6 bases). The germline V gene has CDR1 SGHRS and CDR2 YFSETQ. CDR3 length: 13 amino acids. V was clipped by 5 bases and J by 3 bases, with 11 bases between them. The CDR3 spells CASSYGGEETQYF. The CDR3 DNA sequence: TGCGCCAGCAGTTACGGAGGGGAAGAGACCCAGTACTTC.

This rearrangement joins TRBV6-5 to TRBJ1-1; 7 bases are shared with TRBD1. The V gene's germline CDR1 is MNHEY and CDR2 SVGAGI. The CDR3 runs to 13 residues. V gave up 7 bases and J gave up 10 bases; unmatched junction bases: 12. The DNA for the CDR3 is TGTGCCAGCACCTCCGGGACAGATCAGGTAGCTTTCTTT. Its protein product is CASTSGTDQVAFF.

The rearrangement links TRBV29-1 to TRBJ1-1; tentative D call: TRBD1 (5 bases). Germline CDR1 reads SQVTM; CDR2 reads ANQGSEA. This CDR3 region has 14 residues. V was cut by 4 bases and J by 3 bases, with 15 bases left in between. The CDR3 DNA is TGCAGCGTTGTCCTGGTTGGCAGGGACACTGAAGCTTTCTTT. This translates into CSVVLVGRDTEAFF. The variable domain in full, with the rest retrieved from reference TRBV29-1 and TRBJ1-1, is SAVISQKPSRDICQRGTSLTIQCQVDSQVTMMFWYRQQPGQSLTLIATANQGSEATYESGFVIDKFPISRPNLTFSTLTVSNMSPEDSSIYLCSVVLVGRDTEAFFGQGTRLTVV.

The chain couples TRBV7-2 to TRBJ2-7; D is unclear. The CDR3 is made up of 14 amino acids. V was clipped by 2 bases and J by 1 base, with 9 bases between them. Germline assignment: CDR1 SGHTA and CDR2 FQGNSA. Here the CDR3 reads CASSLYGRSYEQYF. The CDR3 region has the DNA TGTGCCAGCAGCTTATATGGCAGGTCCTACGAGCAGTACTTC. Based on the CDR3 plus reference TRBV7-2 and TRBJ2-7, the full variable domain is GAGVSQSPSNKVTEKGKDVELRCDPISGHTALYWYRQSLGQGLEFLIYFQGNSAPDKSGLPSDRFSAERTGGSVSTLTIQRTQQEDSAVYLCASSLYGRSYEQYFGPGTRLTVT.

The gene calls are TRBV29-1 and TRBJ1-2; TRBD1 is a possible D gene (5 bases). The V gene lost 6 bases and the J gene lost 7 bases, with 21 bases spanning the gap. The CDR3 is made up of 14 amino acids. Looked up from germline, CDR1 is SQVTM and CDR2 is ANQGSEA. The CDR3 sequence: CSVQGLATVGGYTF. The CDR3 DNA reads TGCAGCGTCCAGGGTTTGGCTACTGTGGGTGGCTACACCTTC.

The gene calls are TRBV6-4 and TRBJ2-6; 10 bases align to TRBD1. V dropped 2 bases and J dropped 0; count of bases not matched to a gene: 4. Germline CDR1 and CDR2: MRHNA and SNTAGT. The CDR3 is 18 residues long. The CDR3 coding sequence is TGTGCCAGCAGTGACGGGGACAGGGGAACCTCTGGGGCCAACGTCCTGACTTTC. Protein: CASSDGDRGTSGANVLTF.

The chain couples TRBV13 to TRBJ2-7, with a weak D call TRBD2 (5 bases). This CDR3 region has 15 residues. The V gene lost 3 bases and the J gene lost 0 bases, with 12 bases spanning the gap. Looked up from germline, CDR1 is PRHDT and CDR2 is FYEKMQ (reference sequence). Here the CDR3 DNA reads TGTGCCAGCAGCTTGGGCGGGCCAGACTCCTACGAGCAGTACTTC. It encodes CASSLGGPDSYEQYF.

The DNA of the CDR3 is TGTGCCAGCAGCTCCCTGCTCCGCAGGGGCAACACTGAAGCTTTCTTT. Its protein is CASSSLLRRGNTEAFF. The gene calls are TRBV11-3 and TRBJ1-1; tentative D call: TRBD1 (6 bases). The V gene's germline CDR1 is SGHNT and CDR2 YENEEA. Trimming left V 4 bases short and J 2 bases short, with 17 bases between. This CDR3 is 16 amino acids long.

The gene calls are TRBV5-4 and TRBJ2-4, with 7 bases lining up with TRBD1. The CDR3 is 14 residues long. The V gene end was trimmed by 5 bases and the J gene end by 6 bases; junction bases not matched to a gene: 8. Per the germline V gene, CDR1 is SGHNT and CDR2 is YYREEE (reference sequence). The CDR3 sequence: CASSIDRAGNIQYF. The CDR3 DNA reads TGTGCCAGCAGTATAGACAGGGCGGGAAACATTCAGTACTTC.

V usage is TRBV30 and J usage is TRBJ2-5; D not certain. The germline V gene encodes CDR1 GTSNPN and CDR2 SVGIG (reference sequence). V dropped 5 bases and J dropped 5 bases, with 9 bases sitting between them. The CDR3 is 11 residues long. The CDR3 bases are TGTGCCTGGGAACTCGGGGAGACCCAGTACTTC. Residues: CAWELGETQYF.